This T cell receptor beta chain was captured in a study of T cells in Graves' hyperthyroidism and ophthalmopathy. Study-wide results and limits: The majority of expanded thyroid clonotypes above 0.001 also appeared in blood. Prediction of ophthalmopathy progression came a median approximately 7 months pre-onset.

Points on this clonotype: No antigen is known for it.

This CDR3 comprises 15 residues. The ends lost 8 bases at V and 7 bases at J; junction bases unmatched: 13. Germline values: CDR1 WSHSY, CDR2 SAAADI. Template material for amplifying TCR beta CDR3 regions consisted of RNA transcripts. HTBI primers drove first-round RT-PCR of the TCR CDR3. TCRdb redid the calling of the multiplex PCR reads with MiXCR, one entry per CDR3 protein. The data hold more than 300,000 distinct CDR3 sequences, with about 18% observed a single time. The study enrolled patients aged 18 to 65 with newly diagnosed hyperthyroidism of under 2 months' duration. Uncontrolled infection, other autoimmune disease, pregnancy and lactation each barred patients from inclusion.

The sequence was obtained from a woman aged 25 to 39 with Graves' hyperthyroidism that later progressed to Graves' ophthalmopathy. Sample: blood. V and J are TRBV10-2 and TRBJ1-2, with 10 bases lining up with TRBD1. The CDR3 here is CASSSGGTGVFGYTF. As DNA, the CDR3 is TGCGCCAGCTCGTCGGGGGGGACAGGGGTTTTTGGCTACACCTTC.